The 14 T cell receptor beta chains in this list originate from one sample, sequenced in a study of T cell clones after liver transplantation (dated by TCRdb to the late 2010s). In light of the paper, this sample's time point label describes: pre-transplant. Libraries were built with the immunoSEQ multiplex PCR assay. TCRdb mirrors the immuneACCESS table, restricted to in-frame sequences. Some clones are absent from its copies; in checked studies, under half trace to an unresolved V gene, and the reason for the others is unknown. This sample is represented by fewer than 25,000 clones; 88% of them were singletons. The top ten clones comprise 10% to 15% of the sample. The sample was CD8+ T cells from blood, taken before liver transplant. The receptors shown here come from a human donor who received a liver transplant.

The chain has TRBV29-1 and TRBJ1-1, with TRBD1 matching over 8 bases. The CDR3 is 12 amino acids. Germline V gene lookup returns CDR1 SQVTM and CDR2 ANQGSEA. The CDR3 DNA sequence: TGCAGAGTGGACAGGGCGAACACTGAAGCTTTCTTT. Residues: CRVDRANTEAFF.

In nucleotides, the CDR3 is TGCGCCAGCAGCCAAGATCAACTAGCGGAGTCCAGGTACCAAGAGACCCAGTACTTC. Translating gives CASSQDQLAESRYQETQYF. The chain uses TRBV4-1 and TRBJ2-5; 8 bases match TRBD2. This CDR3 spans 19 amino acids. V was clipped by 0 bases and J by 0 bases; unmatched bases: 12. The germline V gene has CDR1 MGHRA and CDR2 YSYEKL.

The CDR3: CASSPYPGTAGNEKLFF. The CDR3 bases are TGTGCCAGCAGCCCCTACCCCGGGACAGCGGGAAATGAAAAACTGTTTTTT. The V and J genes are TRBV7-9 and TRBJ1-4; 7 nucleotides line up with TRBD1. V was pared by 5 bases and J by 5 bases, with 14 bases of the junction left unmatched. The CDR3 loop spans 17 amino acids. Germline V lookup: CDR1 SEHNR, CDR2 FQNEAQ (reference sequence).

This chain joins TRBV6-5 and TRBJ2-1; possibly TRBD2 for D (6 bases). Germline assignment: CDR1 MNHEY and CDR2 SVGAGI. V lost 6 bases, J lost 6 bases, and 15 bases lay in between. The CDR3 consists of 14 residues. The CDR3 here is CASSPVGGFNEQFF. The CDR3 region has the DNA TGTGCCAGCAGCCCGGTCGGAGGGTTCAATGAGCAGTTCTTC.

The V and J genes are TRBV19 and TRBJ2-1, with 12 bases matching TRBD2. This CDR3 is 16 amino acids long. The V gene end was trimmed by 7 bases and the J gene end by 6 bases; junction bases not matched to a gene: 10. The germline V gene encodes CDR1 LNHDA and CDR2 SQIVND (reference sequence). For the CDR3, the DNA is TGTGCCAGTAACAGTAGGACTAGCGGGATACGCAATGAGCAGTTCTTC. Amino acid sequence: CASNSRTSGIRNEQFF.

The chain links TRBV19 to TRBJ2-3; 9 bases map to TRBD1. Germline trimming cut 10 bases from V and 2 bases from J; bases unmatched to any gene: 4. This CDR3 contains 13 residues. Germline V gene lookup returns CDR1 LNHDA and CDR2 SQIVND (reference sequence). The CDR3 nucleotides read TGTGCCACGGGACAGGGCTCCACAGATACGCAGTATTTT. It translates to CATGQGSTDTQYF.

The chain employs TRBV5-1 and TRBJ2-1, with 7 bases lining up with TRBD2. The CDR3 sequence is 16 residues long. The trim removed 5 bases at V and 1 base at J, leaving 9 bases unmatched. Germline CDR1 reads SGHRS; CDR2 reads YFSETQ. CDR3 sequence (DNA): TGCGCCAGCAGTTCGGGCGGGAGCGGATCCTACAATGAGCAGTTCTTC. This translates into CASSSGGSGSYNEQFF.

The CDR3 region is CASHGGYNEQFF. CDR3 DNA: TGTGCCAGCCACGGGGGTTACAATGAGCAGTTCTTC. This chain uses TRBV28 with TRBJ2-1; a weak D match, TRBD2 (6 bases). Germline V gives CDR1 MDHEN, CDR2 SYDVKM. V was pared by 8 bases and J by 4 bases, with 9 bases between. The CDR3 totals 12 residues.

The CDR3: CASSLGGLLGYTF. CDR3 bases: TGTGCCAGCAGTTTAGGCGGGCTGTTGGGCTACACCTTC. This chain uses TRBV28 with TRBJ1-2, with no clear D. CDR1 and CDR2 from the germline V gene are MDHEN and SYDVKM. This CDR3 has 13 amino acids. V lost 2 bases, J lost 8 bases, and 12 bases lay in between.

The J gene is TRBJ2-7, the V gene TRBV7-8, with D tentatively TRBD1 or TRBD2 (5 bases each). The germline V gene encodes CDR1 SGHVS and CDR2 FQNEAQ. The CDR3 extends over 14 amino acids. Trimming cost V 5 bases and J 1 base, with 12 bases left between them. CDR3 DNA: TGTGCCAGCAGCCCTCCGGGACCGTCCTACGAGCAGTACTTC. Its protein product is CASSPPGPSYEQYF.

The CDR3 DNA sequence: TGTGCCAGCAGCCACGGACATTCCCCCTACGAGCAGTACTTC. Translated, it gives CASSHGHSPYEQYF. V usage is TRBV7-9 and J usage is TRBJ2-7, with D perhaps matching TRBD1 (5 bases). Trimming removed 5 bases at V and 2 bases at J, with 13 bases between. The germline V gene has CDR1 SEHNR and CDR2 FQNEAQ (reference sequence). The CDR3 covers 14 residues.

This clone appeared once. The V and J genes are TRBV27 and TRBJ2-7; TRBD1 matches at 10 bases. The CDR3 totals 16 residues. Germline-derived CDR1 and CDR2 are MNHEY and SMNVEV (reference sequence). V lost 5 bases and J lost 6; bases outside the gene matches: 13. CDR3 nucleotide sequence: TGTGCCAGCAGTCCCTTACTCGGGACAGGGGTAAGCGAGCAGTACTTC. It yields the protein CASSPLLGTGVSEQYF.

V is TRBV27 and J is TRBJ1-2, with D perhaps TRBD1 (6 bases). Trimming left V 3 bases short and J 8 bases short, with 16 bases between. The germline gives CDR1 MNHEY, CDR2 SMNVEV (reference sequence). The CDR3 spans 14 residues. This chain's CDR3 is CASSLTGYLGGYTF. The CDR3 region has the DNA TGTGCCAGCAGTTTGACAGGCTACCTGGGGGGCTACACCTTC.

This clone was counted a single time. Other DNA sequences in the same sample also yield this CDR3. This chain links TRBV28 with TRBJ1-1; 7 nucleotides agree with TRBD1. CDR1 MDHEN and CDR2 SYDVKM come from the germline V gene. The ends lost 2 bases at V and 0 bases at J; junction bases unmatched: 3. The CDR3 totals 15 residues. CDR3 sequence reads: CASSLRTGLNTEAFF. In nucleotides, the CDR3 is TGTGCCAGCAGTTTACGGACAGGCCTGAACACTGAAGCTTTCTTT.